The present T cell receptor (beta chain) was sequenced within a study of T-cell reconstitution after alpha-beta-depleted transplantation in children. The ends lost 7 bases at V and 3 bases at J; junction bases unmatched: 3. The CDR3 totals 13 residues. Germline V gives CDR1 MNHNS, CDR2 SASEGT. Turning to this clonotype: Its antigen remains unknown.

The study, taken as a whole, reports: Several hundred expanded graft clones reportedly supplied alpha-beta T cells about two months after transplant. By one year post-transplant, T-cell counts and diversity largely arose from T cells that were newly produced. Some patients' high day-60 TCRbeta diversity was attributed to recipient cells surviving conditioning.

Unique molecular identifiers were incorporated during preparation of the TCRbeta library. TCRdb re-analysed the PCR reads in MiXCR, keeping a single row per CDR3 protein. Of hundreds of thousands of distinct CDR3 sequences listed, about a sixth were seen once; the top ten hold approximately 28%. The V gene is TRBV6-1, the J gene TRBJ2-3; TRBD1 agrees at 8 bases. The material sequenced was PBMCs, mostly from graft donor cells, taken 360 days after TCRalphabeta/CD19-depleted stem cell transplant. The receptor comes from a boy younger than two who had a stem cell transplant for Wiskott-Aldrich syndrome, so the T cells may come from the graft donor. The CDR3 region is CASIRTGTDTQYF. CDR3 DNA sequence: TGTGCCAGCATAAGGACAGGGACAGATACGCAGTATTTT.